This T cell receptor beta chain was observed in a study of blood T cells in healthy people across ages (dated by TCRdb to between 2014 and 2017). General notes on the study: In model experiments, template switching captured about one uniquely barcoded TCR beta cDNA molecule for every two T cells. Age-related changes in TCR beta repertoire diversity were measured in the study by deep sequencing normalized with unique cDNA molecular identifiers. The donors were divided into four age groups: young (average around 16 years), middle-aged (around 41), aged (around 59) and long-lived (82). To avoid experimental bias, donors of different ages were distributed randomly across sequencing lanes. For two donors (one aged 18 to 30 and one aged 80 or older), the study analyzed two additional independent replicas of 1 million unique cDNA reads from the same blood draw. General conclusions and limits of the study: As age increased, observed TCR beta diversity per million T cells dropped in a roughly linear way, and a significant reduction was already evident by age 40. Estimates of total diversity based on one million sequenced T cells were considered lower bounds and underestimates. Because donor CMV infection status was unknown, age-related changes in expanded clonotypes were potentially confounded. Bulk unsorted PBMC profiling prevented conclusive comparison of naive and antigen-experienced compartments. Compared with the aged group, the long-lived group had more naive CD4+ T cells, fewer expanded clones and increased TCR diversity, a pattern suggesting age selection. There was a strong correlation between observed TCR beta diversity and the percentage of naive T cells measured by flow cytometry.

Library creation used 5' RACE. Reads for this sample came from an Illumina HiSeq 2500. The second PCR ran for roughly 7 to 12 cycles and used a J-beta primer mix along with a sample-barcoded 5' primer. A template-switch 5' adaptor carrying 12 random nucleotides introduced a unique molecular identifier onto each TCR beta cDNA molecule. Each sample yielded at least 2.5 million CDR3-containing paired-end reads. First-strand cDNA synthesis was performed from all RNA using the Mint cDNA synthesis kit, with priming by a TRBC-specific oligonucleotide. Following uracil-DNA glycosylase treatment, all cDNA underwent a first 18-cycle PCR with the universal primers M1SS and BC2_uni_R. Per the source publication's procedure: For normalization, 1 million high-quality reads, each with a distinct molecular identifier, were randomly selected from each sample. Reads sharing molecular identifiers were discarded rather than binned into consensus sequences. MiTCR, set to a Q25 quality threshold and the strictest error-elimination algorithm, was used for CDR3 identification, clonotype clustering and error correction. A nonparametric unseen species model using Euler transformation provided a lower-bound estimate of total TCR beta diversity. The public reads were run again by TCRdb, first through fastp at Q25 and then through MiXCR, and only productive beta chains were kept. Each CDR3 protein gets just one entry, which takes the most common genes and DNA from the rows behind it. The V and J calls reflect TCRdb's pipeline rather than the authors' work. The sample table holds around 800,000 distinct CDR3 sequences, of which approximately 65% were seen once. About a quarter of the sample lies in the top ten.

On this clonotype: The antigen it binds to is not known. Base qualities are not at hand, and no much larger clone is one base apart.

Spanning cysteine to phenylalanine, the CDR3 consists of 17 amino acids. Of the read, only the CDR3 DNA is kept; its 51 bases are in frame from base 1. Per the germline V gene, KGHSH is the CDR1 and LQKENI is the CDR2. The germline V and J ends show losses of 5 bases and 2 bases respectively, and no gene match explains 9 bases of the junction. Systemically healthy Caucasian individuals from Russia, 39 in total and aged about 6 to 95 years, were included as donors. Each donor gave 9 to 10 milliliters of peripheral blood, collected into EDTA-treated Vacutainer tubes. PBMCs were isolated by Ficoll-Paque density-gradient centrifugation, with at least 6 million obtained per sample. Trizol reagent was used to extract total RNA from PBMCs, with at least 6 micrograms per sample. For every donor, an aliquot of PBMCs went through flow cytometry to measure the percentages of naive CD45RAhigh/CD27high T cells.

This sequence uses TRBV18 and TRBJ2-6; a stretch of 7 junction bases matches TRBD1. The sequencing sample was made of blood. The TCR comes from a man aged 25-40 years in good health. The CDR3 corresponds to CASSENGRGTGANVLTF. The DNA sequence is TGTGCCAGCTCAGAAAATGGCAGGGGGACTGGGGCCAACGTCCTGACTTTC.